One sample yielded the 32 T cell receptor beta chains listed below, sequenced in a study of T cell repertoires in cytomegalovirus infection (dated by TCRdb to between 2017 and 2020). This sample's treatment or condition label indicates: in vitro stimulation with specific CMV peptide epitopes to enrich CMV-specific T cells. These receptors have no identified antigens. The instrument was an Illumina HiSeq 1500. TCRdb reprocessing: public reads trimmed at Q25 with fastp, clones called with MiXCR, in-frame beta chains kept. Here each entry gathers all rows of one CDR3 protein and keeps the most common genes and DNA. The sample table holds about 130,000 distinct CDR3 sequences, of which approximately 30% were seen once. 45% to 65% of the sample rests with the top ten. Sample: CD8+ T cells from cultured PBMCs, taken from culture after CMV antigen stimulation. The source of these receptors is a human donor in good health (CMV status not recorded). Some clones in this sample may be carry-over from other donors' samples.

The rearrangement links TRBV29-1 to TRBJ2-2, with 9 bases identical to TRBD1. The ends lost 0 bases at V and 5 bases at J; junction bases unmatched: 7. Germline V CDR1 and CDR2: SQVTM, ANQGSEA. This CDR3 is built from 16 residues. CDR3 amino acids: CSVEDIDRGKTGELFF. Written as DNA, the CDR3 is TGCAGCGTTGAAGATATCGACAGGGGGAAGACCGGGGAGCTGTTTTTT.

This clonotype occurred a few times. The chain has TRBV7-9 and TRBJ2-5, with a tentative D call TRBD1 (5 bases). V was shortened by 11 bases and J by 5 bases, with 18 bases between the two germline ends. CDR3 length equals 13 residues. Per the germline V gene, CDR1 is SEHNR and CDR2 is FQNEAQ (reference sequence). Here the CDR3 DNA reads TGTGCCGGGGCAGTCATCGAGAGGGAGACCCAGTACTTC. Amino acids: CAGAVIERETQYF.

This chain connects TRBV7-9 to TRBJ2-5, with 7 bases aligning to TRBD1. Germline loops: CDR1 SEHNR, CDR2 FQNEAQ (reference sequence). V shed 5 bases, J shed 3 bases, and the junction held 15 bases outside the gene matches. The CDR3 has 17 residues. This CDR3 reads CASSRASAGGFEETQYF. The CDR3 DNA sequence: TGTGCCAGCAGCCGGGCGTCGGCAGGGGGTTTTGAAGAGACCCAGTACTTC.

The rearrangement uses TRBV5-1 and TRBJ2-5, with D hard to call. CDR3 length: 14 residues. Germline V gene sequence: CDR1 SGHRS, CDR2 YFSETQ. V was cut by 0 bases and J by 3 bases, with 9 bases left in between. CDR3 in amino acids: CASSLDRSEETQYF. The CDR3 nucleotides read TGCGCCAGCAGCTTGGATCGCAGCGAAGAGACCCAGTACTTC.

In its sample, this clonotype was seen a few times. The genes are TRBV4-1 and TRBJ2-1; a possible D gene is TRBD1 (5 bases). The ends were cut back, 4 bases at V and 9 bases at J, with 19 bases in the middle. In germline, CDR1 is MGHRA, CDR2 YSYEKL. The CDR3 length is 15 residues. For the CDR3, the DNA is TGCGCCAGCAGCCCCCATGTCACCACAGGTACTGAGCAGTTCTTC. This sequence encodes CASSPHVTTGTEQFF.

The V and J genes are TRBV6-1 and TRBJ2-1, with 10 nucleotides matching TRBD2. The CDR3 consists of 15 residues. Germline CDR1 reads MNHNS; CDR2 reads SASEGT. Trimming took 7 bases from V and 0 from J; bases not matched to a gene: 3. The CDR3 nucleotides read TGTGCCAGCATAGCGGGGGGCCTCTCCTACAATGAGCAGTTCTTC. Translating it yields CASIAGGLSYNEQFF.

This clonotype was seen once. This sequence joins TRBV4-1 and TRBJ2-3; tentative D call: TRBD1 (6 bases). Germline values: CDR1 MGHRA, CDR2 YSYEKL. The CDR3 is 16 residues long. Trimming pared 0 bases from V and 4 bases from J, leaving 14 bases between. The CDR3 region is CASSQDWARGADTQYF. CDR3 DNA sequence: TGCGCCAGCAGCCAAGATTGGGCCAGGGGAGCAGATACGCAGTATTTT.

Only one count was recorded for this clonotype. CDR3 residues: CASSQVFVESENYGYTF. In DNA form, the CDR3 reads TGCGCCAGCAGCCAAGTTTTCGTGGAATCCGAAAACTATGGCTACACCTTC. The chain combines TRBV4-3 with TRBJ1-2, with D uncertain. The CDR3 consists of 17 residues. The V gene lost 1 base and the J gene lost 2 bases, with 17 bases spanning the gap. Germline lookup yields CDR1 LGHNA and CDR2 YSLEER.

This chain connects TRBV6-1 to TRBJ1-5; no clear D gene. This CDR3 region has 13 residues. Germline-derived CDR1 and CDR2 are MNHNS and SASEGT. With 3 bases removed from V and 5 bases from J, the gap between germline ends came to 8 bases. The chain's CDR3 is CASSDQGDQPQHF. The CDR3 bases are TGTGCCAGCAGTGACCAAGGAGATCAGCCCCAGCATTTT.

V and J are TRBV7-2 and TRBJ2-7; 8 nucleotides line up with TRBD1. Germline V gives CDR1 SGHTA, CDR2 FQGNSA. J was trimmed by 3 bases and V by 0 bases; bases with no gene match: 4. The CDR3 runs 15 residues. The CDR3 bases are TGTGCCAGCAGCTTAGCAGGACAGGGTAACTACGAGCAGTACTTC. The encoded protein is CASSLAGQGNYEQYF. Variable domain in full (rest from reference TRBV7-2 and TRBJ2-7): GAGVSQSPSNKVTEKGKDVELRCDPISGHTALYWYRQSLGQGLEFLIYFQGNSAPDKSGLPSDRFSAERTGGSVSTLTIQRTQQEDSAVYLCASSLAGQGNYEQYFGPGTRLTVT.

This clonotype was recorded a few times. This CDR3 reads CASSRGQGPIGNTIYF. The CDR3 nucleotides are TGTGCCAGCAGTAGAGGACAGGGGCCGATCGGAAACACCATATATTTT. The chain uses TRBV27 and TRBJ1-3, with 9 bases matching TRBD1. The J segment lost 4 bases and the V segment lost 5 bases, leaving 9 bases of the junction unmatched. The CDR3 consists of 16 residues. The V gene's germline CDR1 is MNHEY and CDR2 SMNVEV (reference sequence).

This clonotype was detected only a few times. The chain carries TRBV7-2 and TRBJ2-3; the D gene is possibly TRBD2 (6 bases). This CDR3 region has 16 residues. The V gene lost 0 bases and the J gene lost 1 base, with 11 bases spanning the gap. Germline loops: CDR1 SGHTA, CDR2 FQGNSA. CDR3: CASSLASGGGTDTQYF. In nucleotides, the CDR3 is TGTGCCAGCAGCTTAGCCTCGGGCGGGGGCACAGATACGCAGTATTTT.

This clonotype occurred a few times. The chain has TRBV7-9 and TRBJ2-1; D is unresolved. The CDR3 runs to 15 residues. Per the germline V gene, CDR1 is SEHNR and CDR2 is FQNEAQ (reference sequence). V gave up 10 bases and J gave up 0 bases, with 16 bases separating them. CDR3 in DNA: TGTGCCACCGGTTCGAGGTTGAGCTCCTACAATGAGCAGTTCTTC. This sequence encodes CATGSRLSSYNEQFF.

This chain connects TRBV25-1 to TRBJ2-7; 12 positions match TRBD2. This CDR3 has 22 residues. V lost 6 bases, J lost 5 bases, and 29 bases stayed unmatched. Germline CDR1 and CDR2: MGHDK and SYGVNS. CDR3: CASRSSAESGLAGISRWDEQYF. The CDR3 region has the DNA TGTGCCAGCAGGAGTTCTGCAGAGAGTGGACTAGCGGGGATCTCCAGGTGGGACGAGCAGTACTTC.

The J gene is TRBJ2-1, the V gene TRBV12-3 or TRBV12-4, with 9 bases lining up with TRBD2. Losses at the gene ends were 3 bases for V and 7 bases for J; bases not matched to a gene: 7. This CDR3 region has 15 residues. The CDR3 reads CASSFGGGVENEQFF. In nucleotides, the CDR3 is TGTGCCAGCAGTTTTGGCGGGGGGGTAGAGAATGAGCAGTTCTTC.

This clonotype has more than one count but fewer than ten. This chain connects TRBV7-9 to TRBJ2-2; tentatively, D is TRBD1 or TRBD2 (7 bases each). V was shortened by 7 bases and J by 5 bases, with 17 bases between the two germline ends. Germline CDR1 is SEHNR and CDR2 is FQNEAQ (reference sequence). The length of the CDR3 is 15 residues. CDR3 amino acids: CASTLQGGLTGELFF. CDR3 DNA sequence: TGTGCCAGCACCCTTCAGGGGGGGCTTACCGGGGAGCTGTTTTTT.

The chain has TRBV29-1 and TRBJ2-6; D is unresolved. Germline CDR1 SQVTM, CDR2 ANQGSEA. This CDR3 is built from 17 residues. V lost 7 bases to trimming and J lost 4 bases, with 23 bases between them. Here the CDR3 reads CSGPRPGRSRGANVLTF. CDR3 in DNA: TGCAGCGGCCCAAGACCAGGCAGGTCTAGGGGGGCCAACGTCCTGACTTTC.

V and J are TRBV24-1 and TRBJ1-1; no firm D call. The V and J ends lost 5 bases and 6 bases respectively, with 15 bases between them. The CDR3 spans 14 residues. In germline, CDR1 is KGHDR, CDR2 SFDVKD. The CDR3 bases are TGTGCCACCAGTGCCCCTCAGACCGGTGCTGAAGCTTTCTTT. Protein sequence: CATSAPQTGAEAFF.

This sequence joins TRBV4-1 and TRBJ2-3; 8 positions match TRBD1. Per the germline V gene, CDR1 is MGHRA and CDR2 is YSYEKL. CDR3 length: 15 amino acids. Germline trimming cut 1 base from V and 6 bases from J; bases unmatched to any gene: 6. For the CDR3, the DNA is TGCGCCAGCAGCCAAGGGGACAGGTTCATTGATACGCAGTATTTT. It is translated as CASSQGDRFIDTQYF.

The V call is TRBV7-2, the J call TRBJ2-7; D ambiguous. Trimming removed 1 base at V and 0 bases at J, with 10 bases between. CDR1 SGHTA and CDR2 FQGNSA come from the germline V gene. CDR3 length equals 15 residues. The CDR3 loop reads CASSLEGRSSYEQYF. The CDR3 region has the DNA TGTGCCAGCAGCTTAGAGGGCAGGAGCTCCTACGAGCAGTACTTC.

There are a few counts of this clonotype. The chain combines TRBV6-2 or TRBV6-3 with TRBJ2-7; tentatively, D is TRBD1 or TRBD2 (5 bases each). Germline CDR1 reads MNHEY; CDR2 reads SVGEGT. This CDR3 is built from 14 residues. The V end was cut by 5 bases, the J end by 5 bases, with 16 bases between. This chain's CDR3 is CASSPQASLNEQYF. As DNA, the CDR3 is TGTGCCAGCAGTCCACAGGCTAGCTTGAACGAGCAGTACTTC.

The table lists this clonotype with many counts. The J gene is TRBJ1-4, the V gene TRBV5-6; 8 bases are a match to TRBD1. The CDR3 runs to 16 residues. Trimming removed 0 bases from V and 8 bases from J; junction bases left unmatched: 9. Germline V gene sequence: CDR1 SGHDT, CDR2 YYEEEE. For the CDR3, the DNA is TGTGCCAGCAGCTTGGAGCTGAGACAGGGGCCCGAAAAACTGTTTTTT. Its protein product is CASSLELRQGPEKLFF.

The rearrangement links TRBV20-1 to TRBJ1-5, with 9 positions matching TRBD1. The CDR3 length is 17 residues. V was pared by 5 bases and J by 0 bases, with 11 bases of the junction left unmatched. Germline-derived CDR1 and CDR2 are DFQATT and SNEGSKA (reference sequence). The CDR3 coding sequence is TGCAGTGCTTCCGGGACAGGGCAAGTCTATAGCAATCAGCCCCAGCATTTT. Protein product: CSASGTGQVYSNQPQHF.

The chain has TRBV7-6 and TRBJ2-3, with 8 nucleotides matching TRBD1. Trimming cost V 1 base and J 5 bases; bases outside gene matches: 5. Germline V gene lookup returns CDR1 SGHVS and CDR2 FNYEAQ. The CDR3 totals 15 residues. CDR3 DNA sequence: TGTGCCAGCAGCTTAGGGACAGGGTCAGGAGATACGCAGTATTTT. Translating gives CASSLGTGSGDTQYF.

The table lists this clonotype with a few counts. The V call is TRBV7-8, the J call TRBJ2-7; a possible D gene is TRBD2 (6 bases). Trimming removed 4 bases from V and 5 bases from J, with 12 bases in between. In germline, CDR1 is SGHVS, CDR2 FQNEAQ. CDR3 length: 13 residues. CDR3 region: CASSWGLADEQYF. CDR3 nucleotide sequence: TGTGCCAGCAGCTGGGGACTTGCTGACGAGCAGTACTTC.

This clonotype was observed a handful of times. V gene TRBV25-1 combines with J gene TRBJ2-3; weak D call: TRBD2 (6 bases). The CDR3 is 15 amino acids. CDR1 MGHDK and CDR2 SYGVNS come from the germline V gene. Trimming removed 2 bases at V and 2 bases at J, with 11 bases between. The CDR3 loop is CASSEITGLTDTQYF. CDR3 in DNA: TGTGCCAGCAGTGAAATAACGGGACTCACAGATACGCAGTATTTT.

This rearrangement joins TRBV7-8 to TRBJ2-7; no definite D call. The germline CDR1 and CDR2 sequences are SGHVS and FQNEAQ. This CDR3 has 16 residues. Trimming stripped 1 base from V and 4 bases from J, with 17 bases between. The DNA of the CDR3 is TGTGCCAGCAGCTTAGTGGGTCAGGCAGGCCGGTACGAGCAGTACTTC. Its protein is CASSLVGQAGRYEQYF.

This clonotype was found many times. This CDR3 reads CASSQRGGLSSAGANVLTF. In DNA, the CDR3 is TGTGCCAGCAGCCAACGGGGAGGCCTTTCAAGTGCTGGGGCCAACGTCCTGACTTTC. The V gene is TRBV4-2, the J gene TRBJ2-6; TRBD2 might be the D (6 bases). The germline V gene encodes CDR1 LGHNA and CDR2 YNFKEQ. This CDR3 comprises 19 residues. Between the trimmed V and J ends, which lost 2 bases and 2 bases, there was a span of 19 bases.

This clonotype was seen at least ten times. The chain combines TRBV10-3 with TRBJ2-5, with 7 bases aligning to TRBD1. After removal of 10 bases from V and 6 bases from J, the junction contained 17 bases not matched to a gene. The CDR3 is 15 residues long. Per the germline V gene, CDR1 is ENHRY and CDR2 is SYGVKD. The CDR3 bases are TGTGCCAGCGGCCGGGACAGCTTGACGGCGCAGACCCAGTACTTC. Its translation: CASGRDSLTAQTQYF.

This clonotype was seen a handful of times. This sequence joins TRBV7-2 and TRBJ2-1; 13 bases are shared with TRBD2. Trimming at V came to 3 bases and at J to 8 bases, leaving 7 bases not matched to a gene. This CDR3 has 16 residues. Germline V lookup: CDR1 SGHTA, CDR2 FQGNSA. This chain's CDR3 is CASSFSTSGGKYEQFF. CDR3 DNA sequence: TGTGCCAGCAGCTTTTCGACTAGCGGGGGGAAGTATGAGCAGTTCTTC.

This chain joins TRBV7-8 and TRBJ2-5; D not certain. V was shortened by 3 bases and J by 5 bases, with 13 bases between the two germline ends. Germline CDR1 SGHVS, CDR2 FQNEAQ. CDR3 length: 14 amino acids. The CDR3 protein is CASSLLSIMETQYF. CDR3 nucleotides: TGTGCCAGCAGCTTGCTCTCTATAATGGAGACCCAGTACTTC.

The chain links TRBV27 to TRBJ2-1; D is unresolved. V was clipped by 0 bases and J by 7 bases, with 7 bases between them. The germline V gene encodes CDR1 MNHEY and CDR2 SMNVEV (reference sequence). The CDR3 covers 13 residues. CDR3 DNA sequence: TGTGCCAGCAGTTTATCGCCGAGGAATGAGCAGTTCTTC. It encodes CASSLSPRNEQFF.